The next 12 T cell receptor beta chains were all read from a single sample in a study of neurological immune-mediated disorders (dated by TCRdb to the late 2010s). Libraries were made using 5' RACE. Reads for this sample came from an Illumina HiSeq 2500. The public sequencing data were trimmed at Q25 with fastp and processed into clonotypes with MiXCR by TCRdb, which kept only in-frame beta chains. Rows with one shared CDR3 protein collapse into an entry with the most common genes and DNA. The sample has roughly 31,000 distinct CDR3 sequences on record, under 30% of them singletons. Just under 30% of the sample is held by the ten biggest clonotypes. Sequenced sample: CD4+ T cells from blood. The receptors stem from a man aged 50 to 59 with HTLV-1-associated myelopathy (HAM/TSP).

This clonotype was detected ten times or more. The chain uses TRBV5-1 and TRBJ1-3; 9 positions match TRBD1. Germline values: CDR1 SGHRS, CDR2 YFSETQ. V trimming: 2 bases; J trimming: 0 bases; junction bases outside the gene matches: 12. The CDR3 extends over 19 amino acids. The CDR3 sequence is CASSLSLQGAPSSGNTIYF. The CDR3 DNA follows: TGCGCCAGCAGCTTATCCCTACAGGGGGCCCCAAGCTCTGGAAACACCATATATTTT.

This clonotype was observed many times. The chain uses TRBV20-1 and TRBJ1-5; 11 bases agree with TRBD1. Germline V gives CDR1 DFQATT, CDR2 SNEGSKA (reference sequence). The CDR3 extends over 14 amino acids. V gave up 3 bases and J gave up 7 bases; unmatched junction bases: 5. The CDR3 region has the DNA TGCAGTGCTAGGGGACAGGGGGGAAGGCAGCCCCAGCATTTT. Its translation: CSARGQGGRQPQHF.

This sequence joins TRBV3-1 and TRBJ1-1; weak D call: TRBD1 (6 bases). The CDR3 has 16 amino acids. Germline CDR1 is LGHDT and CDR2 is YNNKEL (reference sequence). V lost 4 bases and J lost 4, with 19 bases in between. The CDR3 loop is CASSLGRGGGATEAFF. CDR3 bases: TGTGCCAGCAGCCTGGGCCGGGGCGGGGGGGCCACTGAAGCTTTCTTT.

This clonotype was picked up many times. As DNA, the CDR3 is TGTGCCAGCAGCTTGGATAGGGGCGGGATCTACAATGAGCAGTTCTTC. It is translated as CASSLDRGGIYNEQFF. This chain connects TRBV5-6 to TRBJ2-1; weak D call: TRBD2 (6 bases). V was trimmed by 0 bases and J by 3 bases, leaving 13 bases between them. CDR1 and CDR2 (germline): SGHDT, YYEEEE. The CDR3 has 16 amino acids.

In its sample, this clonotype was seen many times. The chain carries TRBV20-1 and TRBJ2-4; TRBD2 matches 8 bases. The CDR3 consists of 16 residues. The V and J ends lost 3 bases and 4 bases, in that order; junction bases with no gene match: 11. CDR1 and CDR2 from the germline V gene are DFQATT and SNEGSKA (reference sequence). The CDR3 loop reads CSASPLGREVKNIQYF. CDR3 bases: TGCAGTGCTAGTCCCCTCGGGCGGGAGGTGAAAAACATTCAGTACTTC.

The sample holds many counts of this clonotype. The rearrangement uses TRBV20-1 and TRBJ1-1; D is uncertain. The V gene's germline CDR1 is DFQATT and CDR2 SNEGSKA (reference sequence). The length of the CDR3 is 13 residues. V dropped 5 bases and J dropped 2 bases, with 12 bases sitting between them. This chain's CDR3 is CSARTGSNTEAFF. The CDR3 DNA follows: TGCAGTGCTCGAACTGGCTCCAACACTGAAGCTTTCTTT.

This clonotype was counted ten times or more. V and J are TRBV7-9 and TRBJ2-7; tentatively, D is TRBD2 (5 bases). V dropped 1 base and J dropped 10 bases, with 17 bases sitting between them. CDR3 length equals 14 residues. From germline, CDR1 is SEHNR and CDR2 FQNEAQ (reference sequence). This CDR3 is CASSLGTSELVQYF. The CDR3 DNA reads TGTGCCAGCAGCTTAGGTACTAGTGAGCTCGTTCAGTACTTC. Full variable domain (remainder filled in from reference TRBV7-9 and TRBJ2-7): DTGVSQNPRHKITKRGQNVTFRCDPISEHNRLYWYRQTLGQGPEFLTYFQNEAQLEKSRLLSDRFSAERPKGSFSTLEIQRTEQGDSAMYLCASSLGTSELVQYFGPGTRLTVT.

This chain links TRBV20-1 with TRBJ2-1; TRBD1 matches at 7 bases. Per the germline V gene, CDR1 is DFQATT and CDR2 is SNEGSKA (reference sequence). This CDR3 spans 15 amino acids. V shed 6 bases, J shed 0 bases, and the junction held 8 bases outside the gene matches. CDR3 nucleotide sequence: TGCAGTGCACCGACAGGGACCACCTCCTACAATGAGCAGTTCTTC. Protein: CSAPTGTTSYNEQFF.

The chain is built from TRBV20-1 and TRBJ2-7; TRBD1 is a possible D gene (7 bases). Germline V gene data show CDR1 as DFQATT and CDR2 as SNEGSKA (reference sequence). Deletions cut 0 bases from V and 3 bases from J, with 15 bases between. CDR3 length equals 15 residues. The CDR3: CSARDRGQGVYEQYF. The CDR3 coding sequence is TGCAGTGCTAGAGACCGGGGGCAGGGGGTCTACGAGCAGTACTTC.

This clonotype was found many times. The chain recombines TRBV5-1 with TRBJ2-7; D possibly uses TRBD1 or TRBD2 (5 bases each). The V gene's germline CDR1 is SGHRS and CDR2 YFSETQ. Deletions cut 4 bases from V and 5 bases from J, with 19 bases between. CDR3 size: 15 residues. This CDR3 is CASSQRQPGGNEQYF. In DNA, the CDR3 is TGCGCCAGCAGCCAACGACAGCCCGGAGGAAACGAGCAGTACTTC.

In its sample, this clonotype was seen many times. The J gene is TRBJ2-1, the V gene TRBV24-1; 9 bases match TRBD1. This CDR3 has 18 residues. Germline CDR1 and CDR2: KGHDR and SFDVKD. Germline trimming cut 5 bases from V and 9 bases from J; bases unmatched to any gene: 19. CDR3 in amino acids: CATSGSTGGGQGGSEQFF. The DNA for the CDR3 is TGTGCCACCAGTGGATCAACCGGTGGGGGACAGGGAGGCAGTGAGCAGTTCTTC.

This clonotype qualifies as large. The CDR3 DNA is TGTGCCAGCAGCCGACATTCGGACGTGACTGACGAGCAGTACTTC. Amino acids: CASSRHSDVTDEQYF. The rearrangement links TRBV5-5 to TRBJ2-7, with D hard to call. CDR1 and CDR2 from the germline V gene are SGHKS and YYEKEE (reference sequence). Trimming shortened V by 4 bases and J by 5 bases, and 19 bases separated the two germline ends. There are 15 residues in the CDR3.